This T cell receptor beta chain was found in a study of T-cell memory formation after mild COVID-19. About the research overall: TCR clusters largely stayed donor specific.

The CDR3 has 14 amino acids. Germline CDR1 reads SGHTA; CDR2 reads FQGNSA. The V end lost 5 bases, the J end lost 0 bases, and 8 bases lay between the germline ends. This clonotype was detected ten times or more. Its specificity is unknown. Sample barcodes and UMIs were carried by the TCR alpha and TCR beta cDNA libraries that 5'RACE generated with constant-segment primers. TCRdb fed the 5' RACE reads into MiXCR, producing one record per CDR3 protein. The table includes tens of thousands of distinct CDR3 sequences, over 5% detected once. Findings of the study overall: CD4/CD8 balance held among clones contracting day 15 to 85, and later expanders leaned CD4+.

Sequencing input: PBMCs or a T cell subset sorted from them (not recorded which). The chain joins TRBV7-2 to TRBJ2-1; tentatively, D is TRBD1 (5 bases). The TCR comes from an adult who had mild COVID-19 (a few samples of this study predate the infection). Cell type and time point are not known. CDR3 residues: CASSPQGSYNEQFF. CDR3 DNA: TGTGCCAGCAGCCCCCAGGGCTCCTACAATGAGCAGTTCTTC.